Presented here are 25 T cell receptor beta chains from one specimen sequenced in a study of blood T cell repertoires in COVID-19. TCRdb's copy holds only in-frame clones and misses some; the assay was immunoSEQ multiplex PCR. The repertoire holds around 210,000 clones, with roughly 80% as singletons. Sequenced material: peripheral blood. The receptors here all came from an elderly woman with COVID-19, enrolled during active disease.

This sequence joins TRBV19 and TRBJ2-5, with 8 bases identical to TRBD2. The V gene's germline CDR1 is LNHDA and CDR2 SQIVND (reference sequence). The CDR3 length is 16 residues. With V trimmed by 7 bases and J by 4 bases, 14 bases remained unmatched. CDR3 protein: CASKATVGGAIETQYF. The CDR3 nucleotides are TGTGCCAGTAAGGCCACTGTCGGGGGGGCGATAGAGACCCAGTACTTC.

CDR3 bases: TGCGCCAGCAGCCCGGGTAGTGCGGGCGGGGAGCTGTTTTTT. It is translated as CASSPGSAGGELFF. The V call is TRBV5-1, the J call TRBJ2-2; D may be TRBD2 (5 bases). The CDR3 has 14 amino acids. The V gene lost 4 bases and the J gene lost 7 bases, with 14 bases spanning the gap. Germline CDR1 SGHRS, CDR2 YFSETQ. Full variable domain (rest looked up from reference TRBV5-1 and TRBJ2-2): KAGVTQTPRYLIKTRGQQVTLSCSPISGHRSVSWYQQTPGQGLQFLFEYFSETQRNKGNFPGRFSGRQFSNSRSEMNVSTLELGDSALYLCASSPGSAGGELFFGEGSRLTVL.

For the CDR3, the DNA is TGCAGCGTCGCTCCGAACAGGGAACTGCCCCAGCATTTT. As protein: CSVAPNRELPQHF. This chain joins TRBV29-1 and TRBJ1-5, with D possibly being TRBD1 (6 bases). Trimming left V 6 bases short and J 9 bases short, with 18 bases between. Germline V CDR1 and CDR2: SQVTM, ANQGSEA. CDR3 length equals 13 residues.

This clone appeared once. The rearrangement joins TRBV3-1 (or the pseudogene TRBV3-2) to TRBJ1-2; D gene unclear. Per the germline V gene, CDR1 is LGHDT and CDR2 is YNNKEL (reference sequence). Trimming took 2 bases from V and 5 from J, leaving 6 bases between them. The CDR3 length is 12 residues. The CDR3 coding sequence is TGTGCCAGCAGCCAATCGTATTATGGCTACACCTTC. Amino acid sequence: CASSQSYYGYTF.

The rearrangement uses TRBV28 and TRBJ1-2, with D tentatively TRBD1 (6 bases). This CDR3 comprises 12 residues. Trimming removed 4 bases from V and 11 bases from J, with 14 bases in between. The germline V gene encodes CDR1 MDHEN and CDR2 SYDVKM. CDR3 nucleotides: TGTGCCAGCAGTTCCTCAGGGGTAGGGTACACCTTC. Translating gives CASSSSGVGYTF.

There are a few counts of this clone. This chain joins TRBV18 and TRBJ1-6; the match to TRBD1 covers 7 bases. The CDR3 spans 16 residues. V was clipped by 2 bases and J by 10 bases; unmatched bases: 11. Germline V gene sequence: CDR1 KGHSH, CDR2 LQKENI. CDR3 sequence reads: CASSPGTASTGSPLHF. For the CDR3, the DNA is TGTGCCAGCTCACCAGGGACAGCTAGTACGGGGTCACCCCTCCACTTT.

The chain is built from TRBV2 and TRBJ2-3, with TRBD1 matching over 11 bases. Losses at the gene ends were 6 bases for V and 3 bases for J; bases not matched to a gene: 8. Germline V CDR1 and CDR2: SNHLY, FYNNEI. The CDR3 extends over 16 amino acids. The DNA of the CDR3 is TGTGCCAGCAGGGCACGGACAGGGGGCTGGACAGATACGCAGTATTTT. Translated, it gives CASRARTGGWTDTQYF.

This rearrangement joins TRBV6-5 to TRBJ2-3, with 9 bases lining up with TRBD2. Germline V CDR1 and CDR2: MNHEY, SVGAGI. The V gene end was trimmed by 6 bases and the J gene end by 1 base; junction bases not matched to a gene: 5. This CDR3 region has 15 residues. The CDR3 bases are TGTGCCAGCAGGCGGGGGGGTGTTGGCACAGATACGCAGTATTTT. It codes for CASRRGGVGTDTQYF.

The chain has TRBV14 and TRBJ1-3; D unclear. Germline-derived CDR1 and CDR2 are SGHDN and FVKESK. The CDR3 contains 15 residues. V lost 4 bases to trimming and J lost 0 bases, with 10 bases between them. Here the CDR3 DNA reads TGTGCCAGCAGCCGCGTGAGCTTCTCTGGAAACACCATATATTTT. Translating it yields CASSRVSFSGNTIYF. The full variable domain, completed using reference TRBV14 and TRBJ1-3, is EAGVTQFPSHSVIEKGQTVTLRCDPISGHDNLYWYRRVMGKEIKFLLHFVKESKQDESGMPNNRFLAERTGGTYSTLKVQPAELEDSGVYFCASSRVSFSGNTIYFGEGSWLTVV.

The chain links TRBV18 to TRBJ1-3, with unresolved D. Germline CDR1 and CDR2: KGHSH and LQKENI. The CDR3 is 15 amino acids. V lost 2 bases and J lost 4, with 12 bases in between. The CDR3, as DNA: TGTGCCAGCTCACCAGAACGGGGTGCAGGAAACACCATATATTTT. Translating it yields CASSPERGAGNTIYF.

The rearrangement uses TRBV19 and TRBJ1-5, with TRBD1 as a possible D gene (6 bases). The germline V gene encodes CDR1 LNHDA and CDR2 SQIVND (reference sequence). The germline V and J ends were trimmed by 5 bases and 4 bases, with 21 bases remaining between them. The CDR3 is 17 residues long. CDR3 sequence: CASSPNTGRGGNQPQHF. The CDR3 nucleotides read TGTGCCAGTAGTCCGAATACGGGAAGGGGGGGGAATCAGCCCCAGCATTTT.

On this clone itself: Compared with germline, one end of the junction differs, possibly owing to a read error. The chain couples TRBV12-3 or TRBV12-4 to TRBJ1-3; the D gene is possibly TRBD1 (6 bases). There are 11 residues in the CDR3. The CDR3 region is CASSFLDRQLF. The CDR3 DNA is TGTGCCAGCAGTTTTTTGGACAGACAACTTTTT.

The chain has TRBV10-3 and TRBJ1-1; weak D call: TRBD1 (6 bases). Germline CDR1 ENHRY, CDR2 SYGVKD. The CDR3 runs 13 residues. Trimming shortened V by 6 bases and J by 4 bases, and 12 bases separated the two germline ends. The DNA for the CDR3 is TGTGCCATCAGATCAGGGGTGTCCACTGAAGCTTTCTTT. Translating gives CAIRSGVSTEAFF.

This clone was seen just once. The V call is TRBV29-1, the J call TRBJ2-6; no clear D gene. V gave up 4 bases and J gave up 1 base, with 5 bases separating them. CDR3 length: 13 amino acids. The germline V gene has CDR1 SQVTM and CDR2 ANQGSEA. The CDR3 DNA follows: TGCAGCGTTGCTAGTTCTGGGGCCAACGTCCTGACTTTC. This gives the protein CSVASSGANVLTF.

V usage is TRBV9 and J usage is TRBJ1-2, with D unresolved. There are 15 residues in the CDR3. With 3 bases removed from V and 7 bases from J, the gap between germline ends came to 19 bases. Germline V gives CDR1 SGDLS, CDR2 YYNGEE. CDR3 in DNA: TGTGCCAGCAGCGAAATGGACGGACTACTGGGTGGCTACACCTTC. This codes for CASSEMDGLLGGYTF.

J is TRBJ2-7 and V is TRBV5-6, with 7 bases identical to TRBD2. This CDR3 is 15 amino acids long. Trimming removed 6 bases from V and 3 bases from J; junction bases left unmatched: 12. Germline V gives CDR1 SGHDT, CDR2 YYEEEE. The CDR3 spells CASTPGGGTNYEQYF. CDR3 in DNA: TGTGCCAGCACCCCCGGCGGGGGAACCAACTACGAGCAGTACTTC. Variable domain in full (rest from reference TRBV5-6 and TRBJ2-7): DAGVTQSPTHLIKTRGQQVTLRCSPKSGHDTVSWYQQALGQGPQFIFQYYEEEERQRGNFPDRFSGHQFPNYSSELNVNALLLGDSALYLCASTPGGGTNYEQYFGPGTRLTVT.

The chain joins TRBV6-5 to TRBJ1-2, with D maybe TRBD1 (6 bases). The germline V gene encodes CDR1 MNHEY and CDR2 SVGAGI. The CDR3 is 14 residues long. Trimming shortened V by 5 bases and J by 8 bases, and 18 bases separated the two germline ends. DNA of the CDR3: TGTGCCAGCAGTCCCGGGACACTCCTGGGAGGCTACACCTTC. Encoded protein: CASSPGTLLGGYTF.

The CDR3 DNA is TGTGCCAGCAGCTCCCTTGGCCGGGACACTGAAGCTTTCTTT. Translation gives CASSSLGRDTEAFF. V is TRBV13 and J is TRBJ1-1, with D unresolved. Germline V gives CDR1 PRHDT, CDR2 FYEKMQ (reference sequence). Trimming cost V 4 bases and J 3 bases, with 12 bases left between them. CDR3 length: 14 residues.

V is TRBV7-9 and J is TRBJ2-1; 13 bases map to TRBD2. The germline V gene has CDR1 SEHNR and CDR2 FQNEAQ (reference sequence). CDR3 length: 15 amino acids. With 1 base clipped from V and 10 bases from J, the junction kept 4 bases outside the gene matches. The CDR3 DNA reads as TGTGCCAGCAGCTTAGTAGGACTAGCGGGGGTGGAGCAGTTCTTC. Translation: CASSLVGLAGVEQFF.

This sequence joins TRBV5-6 and TRBJ2-7, with 7 bases that match TRBD1. Germline V gene data show CDR1 as SGHDT and CDR2 as YYEEEE. The CDR3 has 13 residues. Losses at the gene ends were 3 bases for V and 1 base for J; bases not matched to a gene: 1. The CDR3: CASSSGQSYEQYF. CDR3 bases: TGTGCCAGCAGCTCGGGACAGTCCTACGAGCAGTACTTC.

The chain combines TRBV28 with TRBJ2-1; D is possibly TRBD2 (5 bases). Germline values: CDR1 MDHEN, CDR2 SYDVKM. CDR3 length: 13 amino acids. Between the trimmed V and J ends, which lost 5 bases and 10 bases, there was a span of 15 bases. CDR3 region: CASSPRSSGEQFF. CDR3 sequence (DNA): TGTGCCAGCAGTCCAAGATCGTCGGGGGAGCAGTTCTTC. The entire variable domain, with the rest obtained from reference TRBV28 and TRBJ2-1, is as follows: DVKVTQSSRYLVKRTGEKVFLECVQDMDHENMFWYRQDPGLGLRLIYFSYDVKMKEKGDIPEGYSVSREKKERFSLILESASTNQTSMYLCASSPRSSGEQFFGPGTRLTVL.

This chain connects TRBV2 to TRBJ2-7; weak D call: TRBD2 (5 bases). Trimming took 1 base from V and 3 from J, leaving 13 bases between them. Germline CDR1 SNHLY, CDR2 FYNNEI. This CDR3 has 15 residues. The CDR3 region has the DNA TGTGCCAGCAGTGAAGAAGGACTCCCGTACTACGAGCAGTACTTC. Translated, it gives CASSEEGLPYYEQYF.

The rearrangement links TRBV3-1 (or the pseudogene TRBV3-2) to TRBJ1-1; D ambiguous. Germline V CDR1 and CDR2: LGHDT, YNNKEL (reference sequence). The CDR3 is 14 amino acids. The V and J ends lost 1 base and 4 bases respectively, with 10 bases between them. The CDR3 DNA reads TGTGCCAGCAGCCAAGTGGGCAGACCCACTGAAGCTTTCTTT. Translated, it gives CASSQVGRPTEAFF.

The chain uses TRBV19 and TRBJ1-1; the D gene is possibly TRBD1 (5 bases). In germline, CDR1 is LNHDA, CDR2 SQIVND (reference sequence). This CDR3 contains 13 residues. V shed 4 bases and J shed 6 bases, with 12 bases lying between them. CDR3 in amino acids: CASSTGGKAEAFF. The CDR3 region has the DNA TGTGCCAGTAGTACGGGGGGAAAGGCTGAAGCTTTCTTT.

The genes are TRBV20-1 and TRBJ1-6; D gene unclear. Germline V gene sequence: CDR1 DFQATT, CDR2 SNEGSKA (reference sequence). The CDR3 has 12 amino acids. Trimming left V 3 bases short and J 8 bases short, with 8 bases between. The CDR3 reads CSASSMYSPLHF. The CDR3 DNA follows: TGCAGTGCTAGTTCTATGTATTCACCCCTCCACTTT.